These 28 T cell receptor beta chains originate from one sample sequenced in a study of cytomegalovirus exposure and HLA in healthy donors. PCR used 60 Vbeta primers and 13 Jbeta primers. Sequencing used immunoSEQ multiplex PCR; TCRdb keeps in-frame clones, though not all of them. This sample yields around 190,000 clones, of which 80% to 90% are seen a single time; around 0.34% belongs to the top ten. The sequenced sample consisted of PBMCs. These receptor sequences come from a woman aged 30 to 39 in good health and CMV-seronegative.

This chain uses TRBV5-8 with TRBJ2-2, with D perhaps TRBD2 (6 bases). In germline, CDR1 is SGHTS, CDR2 YDEGEE. This CDR3 contains 15 residues. V was trimmed by 6 bases and J by 2 bases, leaving 14 bases between them. The chain's CDR3 is CASNLNGGNTGELFF. CDR3 DNA sequence: TGTGCCAGCAACCTAAACGGGGGTAACACCGGGGAGCTGTTTTTT.

The V and J genes are TRBV18 and TRBJ2-7; 12 bases map to TRBD2. CDR1 is KGHSH and CDR2 is LQKENI in the germline V gene. The CDR3 length is 17 residues. With V trimmed by 0 bases and J by 0 bases, 3 bases remained unmatched. The CDR3 DNA follows: TGTGCCAGCTCACCACCTCTAGCGGGGGGGAGCTCCTACGAGCAGTACTTC. It is translated as CASSPPLAGGSSYEQYF.

CDR3 bases: TGCGCCAGCAGCTTATTCGGGGAGACCCAGTACTTC. It codes for CASSLFGETQYF. The chain uses TRBV5-1 and TRBJ2-5; no clear D. Trimming left V 2 bases short and J 5 bases short, with 7 bases between. The V gene's germline CDR1 is SGHRS and CDR2 YFSETQ. This CDR3 is built from 12 residues.

The chain is built from TRBV5-1 and TRBJ2-3; 9 nucleotides agree with TRBD2. The CDR3 totals 15 residues. CDR1 and CDR2 from the germline V gene are SGHRS and YFSETQ. V trimming: 4 bases; J trimming: 1 base; junction bases outside the gene matches: 4. Here the CDR3 reads CASSKLAGGTDTQYF. The DNA of the CDR3 is TGCGCCAGCAGCAAGTTAGCGGGGGGCACAGATACGCAGTATTTT.

This clone was detected a few times. V and J are TRBV9 and TRBJ2-2, with D perhaps TRBD2 (6 bases). Germline values: CDR1 SGDLS, CDR2 YYNGEE. This CDR3 is built from 17 residues. Trimming left V 0 bases short and J 5 bases short, with 17 bases between. CDR3 nucleotides: TGTGCCAGCAGCGTAGAATTAATGGGGGGACGGACCGGGGAGCTGTTTTTT. Translating gives CASSVELMGGRTGELFF. Full variable domain (outside the CDR3, taken from reference TRBV9 and TRBJ2-2): DSGVTQTPKHLITATGQRVTLRCSPRSGDLSVYWYQQSLDQGLQFLIQYYNGEERAKGNILERFSAQQFPDLHSELNLSSLELGDSALYFCASSVELMGGRTGELFFGEGSRLTVL.

The chain employs TRBV28 and TRBJ2-7; TRBD2 matches at 9 bases. Germline lookup yields CDR1 MDHEN and CDR2 SYDVKM. The CDR3 has 16 amino acids. Trimming cost V 6 bases and J 2 bases; bases outside gene matches: 11. The CDR3 nucleotides read TGTGCCAGCAGCCTCGGGGGGCTAGCGGGGACCTACGAGCAGTACTTC. This codes for CASSLGGLAGTYEQYF.

The rearrangement joins TRBV7-3 to TRBJ2-1, with 8 bases aligning to TRBD2. Trimming at V came to 5 bases and at J to 2 bases, leaving 5 bases not matched to a gene. The CDR3 loop spans 15 amino acids. The V gene's germline CDR1 is SGHTA and CDR2 FQGTGA. The CDR3 loop reads CASSVLADPYNEQFF. DNA of the CDR3: TGTGCCAGCAGCGTACTAGCGGACCCCTACAATGAGCAGTTCTTC.

The chain employs TRBV5-1 and TRBJ1-1, with D perhaps TRBD1 (6 bases). CDR1 SGHRS and CDR2 YFSETQ come from the germline V gene. Trimming shortened V by 3 bases and J by 2 bases, and 11 bases separated the two germline ends. The CDR3 is 14 amino acids. CDR3 bases: TGCGCCAGCAGCTCGGGGGGCAGCAACACTGAAGCTTTCTTT. It is translated as CASSSGGSNTEAFF.

The V call is TRBV6-6, the J call TRBJ2-3, with 7 positions matching TRBD2. The CDR3 is 14 residues long. Germline CDR1 MNHNY, CDR2 SVGAGI (reference sequence). Unmatched junction bases numbered 4, after V lost 6 bases and J lost 1 base. As DNA, the CDR3 is TGTGCCAGCAGACTAACTAGCGGCACAGATACGCAGTATTTT. Translated, it gives CASRLTSGTDTQYF.

The rearrangement uses TRBV7-9 and TRBJ1-3; D is perhaps TRBD1 (5 bases). The CDR3 has 14 amino acids. Germline CDR1 and CDR2: SEHNR and FQNEAQ (reference sequence). V lost 2 bases, J lost 0 bases, and 5 bases lay in between. The CDR3 region has the DNA TGTGCCAGCAGCTTAAGGGGCTCTGGAAACACCATATATTTT. Translating it yields CASSLRGSGNTIYF.

The J gene is TRBJ1-1, the V gene TRBV6-5, with D possibly TRBD1 on 5 matching bases. This CDR3 comprises 16 residues. V was shortened by 2 bases and J by 2 bases, with 15 bases between the two germline ends. Per the germline V gene, CDR1 is MNHEY and CDR2 is SVGAGI. CDR3 loop: CASSYPTTGGNTEAFF. The DNA for the CDR3 is TGTGCCAGCAGTTACCCAACGACCGGGGGTAACACTGAAGCTTTCTTT.

The chain employs TRBV19 and TRBJ2-2; D is ambiguous. Germline V gene sequence: CDR1 LNHDA, CDR2 SQIVND (reference sequence). This CDR3 is 15 amino acids long. V shed 2 bases and J shed 5 bases, with 12 bases lying between them. The CDR3 reads CASSIRGFGTGELFF. As DNA, the CDR3 is TGTGCCAGTAGTATAAGAGGATTTGGAACCGGGGAGCTGTTTTTT.

This sequence joins TRBV27 and TRBJ1-1, with TRBD1 matching over 7 bases. Trimming at V came to 4 bases and at J to 3 bases, leaving 5 bases not matched to a gene. This CDR3 region has 14 residues. Germline values: CDR1 MNHEY, CDR2 SMNVEV (reference sequence). Here the CDR3 reads CASSYGQADTEAFF. The DNA for the CDR3 is TGTGCCAGCAGTTACGGACAGGCGGACACTGAAGCTTTCTTT.

This chain joins TRBV5-1 and TRBJ2-7; D might be TRBD1 (6 bases). CDR1 SGHRS and CDR2 YFSETQ come from the germline V gene. The CDR3 runs to 15 residues. V was trimmed by 4 bases and J by 2 bases, leaving 16 bases between them. Here the CDR3 DNA reads TGCGCCAGCAGCAATCATGACAGGACGACCTACGAGCAGTACTTC. This encodes CASSNHDRTTYEQYF.

The chain has TRBV2 and TRBJ2-1; D perhaps matches TRBD2 (6 bases). Germline loops: CDR1 SNHLY, CDR2 FYNNEI. V lost 6 bases and J 0 bases, leaving 9 bases between the germline ends. The CDR3 runs to 14 residues. CDR3 residues: CASSRDFSYNEQFF. In DNA form, the CDR3 reads TGTGCCAGCAGCCGGGACTTCTCCTACAATGAGCAGTTCTTC.

The gene calls are TRBV9 and TRBJ1-6; D call uncertain. Germline CDR1 reads SGDLS; CDR2 reads YYNGEE. Deletions cut 0 bases from V and 7 bases from J, with 11 bases between. This CDR3 region has 15 residues. The CDR3 DNA sequence: TGTGCCAGCAGCGTAGTTTCCGGTCCAAATTCACCCCTCCACTTT. As protein: CASSVVSGPNSPLHF. The whole variable domain, remainder taken from reference TRBV9 and TRBJ1-6, is DSGVTQTPKHLITATGQRVTLRCSPRSGDLSVYWYQQSLDQGLQFLIQYYNGEERAKGNILERFSAQQFPDLHSELNLSSLELGDSALYFCASSVVSGPNSPLHFGNGTRLTVT.

J is TRBJ2-1 and V is TRBV19, with 7 nucleotides matching TRBD1. V was clipped by 3 bases and J by 4 bases; unmatched bases: 12. CDR1 LNHDA and CDR2 SQIVND come from the germline V gene (reference sequence). This CDR3 is 17 amino acids long. In DNA form, the CDR3 reads TGTGCCAGTAGTATTAAAGGATTTGGGACAGCATACAATGAGCAGTTCTTC. Translated: CASSIKGFGTAYNEQFF.

The V gene is TRBV7-9, the J gene TRBJ1-5; maybe TRBD1 (6 bases). This CDR3 is 13 amino acids long. Germline assignment: CDR1 SEHNR and CDR2 FQNEAQ (reference sequence). Trimming removed 3 bases from V and 5 bases from J, with 8 bases in between. The CDR3 loop reads CASSFSGDQPQHF. The CDR3, as DNA: TGTGCCAGCAGCTTTTCAGGGGATCAGCCCCAGCATTTT.

The V call is TRBV11-3, the J call TRBJ2-7; 10 positions agree with TRBD1. V trimming: 4 bases; J trimming: 0 bases; junction bases outside the gene matches: 6. This CDR3 is 16 amino acids long. Germline V gives CDR1 SGHNT, CDR2 YENEEA. CDR3 region: CASSSRQGAFSYEQYF. DNA for the CDR3: TGTGCCAGCAGCTCCCGACAGGGGGCCTTCTCCTACGAGCAGTACTTC.

The chain recombines TRBV7-2 with TRBJ2-5; D ambiguous. The CDR3 length is 14 residues. Trimming removed 0 bases at V and 3 bases at J, with 8 bases between. Germline CDR1 is SGHTA and CDR2 is FQGNSA. The CDR3 sequence is CASSLALVKETQYF. The DNA of the CDR3 is TGTGCCAGCAGCTTAGCTTTAGTGAAAGAGACCCAGTACTTC.

V gene TRBV19 combines with J gene TRBJ2-5, with 7 bases that match TRBD1. Germline-derived CDR1 and CDR2 are LNHDA and SQIVND (reference sequence). This CDR3 has 16 amino acids. The junction had 9 bases not matched to a gene; V was cut back by 3 bases and J by 2 bases. The CDR3 coding sequence is TGTGCCAGTAGTATCGCTCGGGTCAGGGGGCAAGAGACCCAGTACTTC. Translation gives CASSIARVRGQETQYF.

V is TRBV28 and J is TRBJ2-7; 7 nucleotides agree with TRBD1. The CDR3 contains 13 residues. Germline trimming cut 6 bases from V and 3 bases from J; bases unmatched to any gene: 5. CDR1 and CDR2 (germline): MDHEN, SYDVKM. This chain's CDR3 is CASRGQRFYEQYF. In DNA, the CDR3 is TGTGCCAGCAGGGGACAGAGATTCTACGAGCAGTACTTC. The complete variable domain, with remaining parts taken from reference TRBV28 and TRBJ2-7, reads DVKVTQSSRYLVKRTGEKVFLECVQDMDHENMFWYRQDPGLGLRLIYFSYDVKMKEKGDIPEGYSVSREKKERFSLILESASTNQTSMYLCASRGQRFYEQYFGPGTRLTVT.

The V and J genes are TRBV7-9 and TRBJ1-1; 7 nucleotides match TRBD1. V lost 5 bases, J lost 11 bases, and 17 bases stayed unmatched. CDR3 length: 15 residues. Germline V gene data show CDR1 as SEHNR and CDR2 as FQNEAQ (reference sequence). The CDR3 sequence: CASSATTGQTLGAFF. Here the CDR3 DNA reads TGTGCCAGCAGCGCCACAACGGGACAGACCCTTGGGGCTTTCTTT.

The rearrangement joins TRBV11-2 to TRBJ2-7; D may be TRBD1 (6 bases). In germline, CDR1 is SGHAT, CDR2 FQNNGV. CDR3 length equals 16 residues. With 0 bases removed from V and 3 bases from J, the gap between germline ends came to 15 bases. CDR3 sequence: CASSLDSGTTGYEQYF. CDR3 nucleotide sequence: TGTGCCAGCAGCTTAGACTCCGGGACAACAGGCTACGAGCAGTACTTC. Looking up the rest from reference TRBV11-2 and TRBJ2-7 gives the full variable domain: EAGVAQSPRYKIIEKRQSVAFWCNPISGHATLYWYQQILGQGPKLLIQFQNNGVVDDSQLPKDRFSAERLKGVDSTLKIQPAKLEDSAVYLCASSLDSGTTGYEQYFGPGTRLTVT.

The chain joins TRBV2 to TRBJ1-1, with D hard to call. Trimming removed 7 bases from V and 3 bases from J, with 12 bases in between. CDR3 length: 13 residues. CDR1 is SNHLY and CDR2 is FYNNEI in the germline V gene. CDR3 coding DNA: TGTGCCAGCAAGTTTGAGCGTCACACTGAAGCTTTCTTT. This sequence encodes CASKFERHTEAFF.

This clone was observed once. V gene TRBV5-1 combines with J gene TRBJ1-5; TRBD1 matches 9 bases. The CDR3 sequence is 14 residues long. In germline, CDR1 is SGHRS, CDR2 YFSETQ. Trimming took 4 bases from V and 8 from J; bases not matched to a gene: 7. CDR3 protein: CASSPTGQGEPQHF. CDR3 nucleotides: TGCGCCAGCAGCCCAACGGGACAGGGAGAGCCCCAGCATTTT.

J is TRBJ2-7 and V is TRBV4-2; TRBD2 matches at 8 bases. The CDR3 contains 16 residues. V shed 0 bases, J shed 0 bases, and the junction held 4 bases outside the gene matches. The germline CDR1 and CDR2 sequences are LGHNA and YNFKEQ. The CDR3 sequence: CASSQEFSGVSYEQYF. The CDR3 DNA follows: TGTGCCAGCAGCCAAGAGTTTAGCGGGGTCTCCTACGAGCAGTACTTC.

The chain employs TRBV4-1 and TRBJ2-1; weak D call: TRBD2 (5 bases). From germline, CDR1 is MGHRA and CDR2 YSYEKL. The germline V and J ends were trimmed by 3 bases and 9 bases, with 21 bases remaining between them. The CDR3 covers 16 residues. CDR3 in amino acids: CASSHPRGGQWAEQFF. The CDR3 region has the DNA TGCGCCAGCAGCCATCCCCGCGGAGGCCAATGGGCTGAGCAGTTCTTC.